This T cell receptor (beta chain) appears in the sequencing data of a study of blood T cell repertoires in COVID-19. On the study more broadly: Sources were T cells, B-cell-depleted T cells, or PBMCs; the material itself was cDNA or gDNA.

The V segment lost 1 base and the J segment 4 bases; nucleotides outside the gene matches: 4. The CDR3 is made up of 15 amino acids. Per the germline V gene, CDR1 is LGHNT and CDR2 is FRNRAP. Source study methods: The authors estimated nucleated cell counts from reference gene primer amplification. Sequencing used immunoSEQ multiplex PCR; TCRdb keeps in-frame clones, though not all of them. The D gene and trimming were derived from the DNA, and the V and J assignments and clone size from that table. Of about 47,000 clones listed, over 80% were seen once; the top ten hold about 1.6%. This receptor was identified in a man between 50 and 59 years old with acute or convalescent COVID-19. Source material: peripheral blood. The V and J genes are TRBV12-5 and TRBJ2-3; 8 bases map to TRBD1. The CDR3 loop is CASGLGQGWADTQYF. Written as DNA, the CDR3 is TGTGCTAGTGGTTTGGGACAGGGGTGGGCAGATACGCAGTATTTT.